This T cell receptor (beta chain) stems from a study of siplizumab effects on memory and regulatory T cells. Concerning this clone itself: As yet, its antigen is unknown.

Sequencing used immunoSEQ multiplex PCR; TCRdb keeps in-frame clones, though not all of them. The data contain about 110,000 clones, about nine tenths of them singletons. The germline CDR1 and CDR2 sequences are MNHNY and SVGAGI (reference sequence). The CDR3 contains 14 residues. The ends were cut back, 6 bases at V and 5 bases at J, with 14 bases in the middle. Study-wide results and limits: Roughly 75-95% of proliferating clones (CD4+ or CD8+) could not be assigned a naive or memory phenotype. Siplizumab significantly lowered the alloreactive sequences that could be traced to unstimulated CD4+ memory cells. Memory cells seemed less diverse than naive T cells, which seemed major alloresponse contributors.

The sequence was collected from a human donor in good health. The chain uses TRBV6-6 and TRBJ1-5; a weak D match, TRBD1 (6 bases). The specimen sequenced was CD4+ T cells sorted from blood. CDR3 residues: CASRTRDTYQPQHF. In DNA form, the CDR3 reads TGTGCCAGCAGAACCCGGGACACTTATCAGCCCCAGCATTTT.